This is a list of T cell receptor beta chains from one sample in a study of cytomegalovirus exposure and HLA in healthy donors. Here immunoSEQ multiplex PCR was the method, and the copy in TCRdb shows in-frame clones only, minus some. The sample records about 100,000 clones, 75% being singletons. The sample comprised PBMCs. The receptors were sampled from a woman aged 18-30 years in good health and CMV-seropositive. Each CDR3 is given with its conserved first and last residue.

TRBV6-4	TRBJ2-3	CASSDSYRGVLAGTQYF
TRBV5-1	TRBJ2-2	CASSLREWGTGELFF
TRBV9	TRBJ2-1	CASSGSGRGYNEQFF
TRBV5-1	TRBJ1-4	CASSRWGGREEKLFF
TRBV7-2	TRBJ2-5	CASSAQAGVGETQYF
TRBV7-9	TRBJ2-7	CASSSGTDASREQYF
TRBV5-1	TRBJ1-2	CASSLETAGTAFDYTF
TRBV4-3	TRBJ2-1	CASSQTSGGAYSEQFF
TRBV7-8	TRBJ2-1	CASSLWERHNEQFF
TRBV6-5	TRBJ2-5	CASSYQSGGLETQYF
TRBV15	TRBJ2-4	CATSYDRASYIQYF
TRBV29-1	TRBJ2-7	CSVELSGTGYEQYF
TRBV11-3	TRBJ2-5	CASSLEGPSGGRRETQYF
TRBV5-4	TRBJ1-2	CASSSAGGIAYGYTF
TRBV27	TRBJ1-1	CASSPSLRGRAEAFF
TRBV5-1	TRBJ2-1	CASSLAVTTTREQFF
TRBV21-1	TRBJ2-4	CASLGQGRRKNIQYF